This note documents a single T cell receptor (beta chain) sequence. The sample is drawn from a study of OX40 agonist ivuxolimab in advanced cancers. At the level of the study: Ivuxolimab is a fully human IgG2 antibody that activates OX40 (CD134).

The CDR3 has 15 residues. From germline, CDR1 is SGHDT and CDR2 YYEEEE. The V gene lost 4 bases and the J gene lost 1 base, with 12 bases spanning the gap. TCRdb keeps only in-frame clones here, not all; method: immunoSEQ multiplex PCR. The top ten hold around 0.78% of the sample, which has roughly 64,000 clones, roughly nine tenths seen once. The genes are TRBV5-6 and TRBJ2-1, with TRBD2 as a possible D gene (5 bases). The source is an adult with an advanced solid tumor such as melanoma, head and neck, liver or kidney cancer. The sample consisted of CD4+ or CD8+ T cells sorted from blood, taken in a trial of the OX40 agonist ivuxolimab. CDR3 bases: TGTGCCAGCAGCCAGAGCGGAGAGTCCTACAATGAGCAGTTCTTC. It encodes CASSQSGESYNEQFF.